This T cell receptor beta chain was profiled in a study of cytomegalovirus exposure and HLA in healthy donors. The wider study: Genetic ancestry analysis placed about 84% of the 398 donors that were genotyped in the Caucasian-associated cluster. Whole-study results and caveats: Among CMV-associated TCR beta chains, most appeared HLA-restricted in a later analysis. Several of the most significant clusters were apparently associated with common viral pathogens in a later analysis. Presence/absence analyses assumed roughly uniform sequencing depth across donors.

The study ran its PCR with 60 Vbeta and 13 Jbeta primers. The data were produced by immunoSEQ multiplex PCR, yet TCRdb's version contains in-frame clones alone and is incomplete. The sample lists about 190,000 clones, around three quarters seen once, with 0.65% in the top ten. With regard to this clone: Its antigen remains unknown.

The sequenced sample consisted of PBMCs. The clonotype originates from a boy younger than 18 in good health and CMV-seronegative.

Here the CDR3 reads CASSHPDRLNTEAFF. DNA of the CDR3: TGCGCCAGCAGCCACCCGGACAGGTTGAACACTGAAGCTTTCTTT. V and J are TRBV4-1 and TRBJ1-1; 7 bases agree with TRBD1. This CDR3 is 15 amino acids long. Trimming cost V 3 bases and J 0 bases; bases outside gene matches: 4. Per germline, CDR1 MGHRA and CDR2 YSYEKL.